Below, 28 T cell receptor beta chains from the same sample are listed, as sequenced in a study of CXCR3 chemokines and chemotherapy response in bladder cancer. Each CDR3 protein is one row after TCRdb ran MiXCR on the PCR reads. The sample yields 8,100 or so distinct CDR3 sequences, roughly 13% seen once. This material was acquired from a patient whose treatment included neoadjuvant chemotherapy. The receptors were sampled from a human donor with bladder cancer that responded to neoadjuvant chemotherapy.

V is TRBV7-9 and J is TRBJ2-1; 8 bases align to TRBD2. V trimming: 1 base; J trimming: 6 bases; junction bases outside the gene matches: 5. The CDR3 is 15 residues long. The V gene's germline CDR1 is SEHNR and CDR2 FQNEAQ (reference sequence). DNA of the CDR3: TGTGCCAGCAGCTTAGGGCGGGGGGAGGTCAATGAGCAGTTCTTC. It encodes CASSLGRGEVNEQFF.

There are many counts of this clonotype. The CDR3 DNA reads TGTGCCATCAGTGAGGTCAGGGACAATCAGCCCCAGCATTTT. The encoded protein is CAISEVRDNQPQHF. The V gene is TRBV10-3, the J gene TRBJ1-5, with a weak D call TRBD1 (5 bases). The V end was cut by 2 bases, the J end by 3 bases, with 8 bases between. The CDR3 runs to 14 residues. Germline values: CDR1 ENHRY, CDR2 SYGVKD.

This clonotype was recorded many times. The V and J genes are TRBV6-5 and TRBJ2-3; D may be TRBD2 (5 bases). The CDR3 spans 15 residues. V dropped 0 bases and J dropped 1 base, with 8 bases sitting between them. In germline, CDR1 is MNHEY, CDR2 SVGAGI. The CDR3, as DNA: TGTGCCAGCAGTTACTCGGGGAGCCGCACAGATACGCAGTATTTT. Protein product: CASSYSGSRTDTQYF.

This clonotype has more than one count but fewer than ten. A far larger clone is one base from this, pointing to a likely read error. The rearrangement links TRBV6-1 to TRBJ2-1; 9 bases agree with TRBD2. V dropped 6 bases and J dropped 10; count of bases not matched to a gene: 7. In germline, CDR1 is MNHNS, CDR2 SASEGT. The CDR3 is made up of 13 amino acids. CDR3 sequence (DNA): TGTGCCAGCAGAAGTAGCGGGGGCTACGAGCAGTTCTTC. Amino acids: CASRSSGGYEQFF.

J is TRBJ2-1 and V is TRBV7-9, with TRBD1 matching over 10 bases. J was trimmed by 4 bases and V by 4 bases; bases with no gene match: 4. Germline lookup yields CDR1 SEHNR and CDR2 FQNEAQ (reference sequence). This CDR3 contains 15 residues. CDR3 bases: TGTGCCAGCAGCTCCGGGACAGGGGCTTACAATGAGCAGTTCTTC. Its protein is CASSSGTGAYNEQFF.

There are many counts of this clonotype. The chain is built from TRBV6-1 and TRBJ2-7, with 13 bases matching TRBD2. This CDR3 has 16 residues. The V segment lost 5 bases and the J segment 3 bases; nucleotides outside the gene matches: 7. Germline CDR1 is MNHNS and CDR2 is SASEGT. CDR3 sequence: CASSSLLAGGNYEQYF. In DNA, the CDR3 is TGTGCCAGCAGTTCTTTACTAGCGGGGGGGAACTACGAGCAGTACTTC.

This clonotype ranks as medium-sized. The chain is built from TRBV19 and TRBJ2-3; TRBD2 matches at 14 bases. V shed 7 bases and J 6 bases; nucleotides not matched to a gene: 6. The V gene's germline CDR1 is LNHDA and CDR2 SQIVND (reference sequence). CDR3 length equals 15 residues. The CDR3 nucleotides read TGTGCCAGTAACCCCGGGACTAGCGGGGGTGATACGCAGTATTTT. Residues: CASNPGTSGGDTQYF.

A remark on this clonotype: An end of the junction differs from the germline gene, which may be a read error. The chain employs TRBV19 and TRBJ2-7, with D possibly being TRBD1 or TRBD2 (5 bases each). This CDR3 comprises 16 residues. Germline V gene sequence: CDR1 LNHDA, CDR2 SQIVND (reference sequence). The CDR3 reads CASSPIAARGPYEQNF. CDR3 coding DNA: TGTGCCAGTAGTCCAATCGCTGCGAGGGGACCCTACGAGCAGAACTTC.

This clonotype was recorded at least ten times. The chain has TRBV19 and TRBJ2-4; a weak D match, TRBD1 (5 bases). Trimming took off 3 bases at V and 0 bases at J, with 12 bases between the two ends. The V gene's germline CDR1 is LNHDA and CDR2 SQIVND (reference sequence). There are 16 residues in the CDR3. CDR3 sequence: CASSMGQGTAKNIQYF. For the CDR3, the DNA is TGTGCCAGTAGTATGGGGCAGGGAACAGCCAAAAACATTCAGTACTTC. The complete variable domain, with remaining parts taken from reference TRBV19 and TRBJ2-4, reads DGGITQSPKYLFRKEGQNVTLSCEQNLNHDAMYWYRQDPGQGLRLIYYSQIVNDFQKGDIAEGYSVSREKKESFPLTVTSAQKNPTAFYLCASSMGQGTAKNIQYFGAGTRLSVL.

The chain links TRBV19 to TRBJ2-2, with D possibly being TRBD1 or TRBD2 (5 bases each). Trimming cost V 1 base and J 3 bases, with 15 bases left between them. This CDR3 comprises 17 residues. Germline V lookup: CDR1 LNHDA, CDR2 SQIVND (reference sequence). CDR3 protein: CASSIGGSQMDTGELFF. The CDR3 nucleotides read TGTGCCAGTAGTATAGGGGGGTCCCAAATGGACACCGGGGAGCTGTTTTTT.

This chain joins TRBV4-1 and TRBJ2-2; 7 bases map to TRBD2. J was trimmed by 2 bases and V by 5 bases; bases with no gene match: 5. The CDR3 extends over 15 amino acids. Germline CDR1 and CDR2: MGHRA and YSYEKL. CDR3: CASSEGTINTGELFF. CDR3 DNA: TGCGCCAGCAGCGAAGGGACTATAAACACCGGGGAGCTGTTTTTT.

This clonotype is categorized as medium-sized (0.01 to 0.1%). This rearrangement joins TRBV10-3 to TRBJ1-5; D may be TRBD1 (6 bases). Germline assignment: CDR1 ENHRY and CDR2 SYGVKD. The V end was cut by 6 bases, the J end by 6 bases, with 12 bases between. The CDR3 extends over 13 amino acids. This CDR3 is CAISRDKSQPQHF. CDR3 nucleotides: TGTGCCATCAGCCGGGACAAGAGTCAGCCCCAGCATTTT.

This clonotype was counted at least ten times. V usage is TRBV13 and J usage is TRBJ2-1; D unclear. V lost 1 base and J lost 3, with 7 bases in between. CDR3 length equals 14 residues. Germline CDR1 is PRHDT and CDR2 is FYEKMQ (reference sequence). Here the CDR3 DNA reads TGTGCCAGCAGCTTAGAGCCCAGCTACAATGAGCAGTTCTTC. This translates into CASSLEPSYNEQFF.

This clonotype was found many times. The rearrangement links TRBV27 to TRBJ2-7; D is ambiguous. Germline V lookup: CDR1 MNHEY, CDR2 SMNVEV (reference sequence). The CDR3 runs 13 residues. V dropped 2 bases and J dropped 0 bases, with 5 bases sitting between them. CDR3 sequence (DNA): TGTGCCAGCAGTTTAATGAGCTCCTACGAGCAGTACTTC. Its protein product is CASSLMSSYEQYF.

By sample share, this clonotype is medium-sized. This chain uses TRBV19 with TRBJ2-6; the D is unclear. The CDR3 extends over 17 amino acids. The V end was cut by 1 base, the J end by 2 bases, with 12 bases between. Per the germline V gene, CDR1 is LNHDA and CDR2 is SQIVND (reference sequence). CDR3 region: CASSIGIVGTGANVLTF. The CDR3 DNA reads TGTGCCAGTAGTATAGGGATCGTTGGCACTGGGGCCAACGTCCTGACTTTC.

There are many counts of this clonotype. The rearrangement joins TRBV12-3 or TRBV12-4 to TRBJ2-3; TRBD1 agrees at 9 bases. V was clipped by 6 bases and J by 6 bases; unmatched bases: 10. The CDR3 consists of 15 residues. CDR3 region: CASSRGTGREDTQYF. The CDR3 DNA reads TGTGCCAGCAGCCGCGGGACAGGGCGCGAGGATACGCAGTATTTT.

This clonotype showed up many times. The V gene is TRBV13, the J gene TRBJ2-3, with 10 bases lining up with TRBD2. The V gene end was trimmed by 5 bases and the J gene end by 1 base; junction bases not matched to a gene: 6. This CDR3 is 16 amino acids long. Germline CDR1 is PRHDT and CDR2 is FYEKMQ (reference sequence). CDR3 nucleotides: TGTGCCAGCAGCACCGTAGCGGGGGGAGGCACAGATACGCAGTATTTT. This translates into CASSTVAGGGTDTQYF.

By sample share, this clonotype is medium-sized. The chain uses TRBV7-9 and TRBJ1-1; TRBD1 matches at 8 bases. Germline CDR1 is SEHNR and CDR2 is FQNEAQ (reference sequence). The CDR3 is 13 amino acids. V lost 0 bases, J lost 11 bases, and 5 bases stayed unmatched. CDR3 bases: TGTGCCAGCAGCTTAGCCGGACAGGGACGGGCTTTCTTT. Its translation: CASSLAGQGRAFF.

This clonotype was counted many times. The J gene is TRBJ1-2, the V gene TRBV19; D ambiguous. Trimming took off 5 bases at V and 7 bases at J, with 29 bases between the two ends. The CDR3 has 18 amino acids. CDR1 and CDR2 (germline): LNHDA, SQIVND (reference sequence). The CDR3 DNA is TGTGCCAGTAGTCCGCCTCCCGGCCAGGTATTTTCTCGGTCTGGCTACACCTTC. Its protein product is CASSPPPGQVFSRSGYTF.

This clonotype was seen at least ten times. This chain connects TRBV15 to TRBJ2-4; TRBD1 matches at 9 bases. Trimming cost V 1 base and J 0 bases; bases outside gene matches: 4. The CDR3 sequence is 17 residues long. From germline, CDR1 is LNHNV and CDR2 YYDKDF (reference sequence). The CDR3 reads CATSRGTGVGAKNIQYF. CDR3 nucleotides: TGTGCCACCAGCAGAGGGACAGGGGTGGGAGCCAAAAACATTCAGTACTTC.

This clonotype has at least ten counts. This chain connects TRBV5-6 to TRBJ1-4; D unclear. This CDR3 contains 14 residues. V was clipped by 0 bases and J by 7 bases, with 10 bases between them. Germline V gene sequence: CDR1 SGHDT, CDR2 YYEEEE. The CDR3 here is CASSLGQAGEKLFF. CDR3 coding DNA: TGTGCCAGCAGCTTGGGGCAGGCAGGTGAAAAACTGTTTTTT. The variable domain in full, completed from reference TRBV5-6 and TRBJ1-4, reads DAGVTQSPTHLIKTRGQQVTLRCSPKSGHDTVSWYQQALGQGPQFIFQYYEEEERQRGNFPDRFSGHQFPNYSSELNVNALLLGDSALYLCASSLGQAGEKLFFGSGTQLSVL.

This clonotype was counted ten times or more. The V gene is TRBV6-5, the J gene TRBJ1-4, with TRBD1 matching over 8 bases. V dropped 5 bases and J dropped 5; count of bases not matched to a gene: 4. Per the germline V gene, CDR1 is MNHEY and CDR2 is SVGAGI. The CDR3 sequence is 14 residues long. The CDR3 here is CASSDRGLNEKLFF. In DNA, the CDR3 is TGTGCCAGCAGTGACAGGGGCCTCAATGAAAAACTGTTTTTT.

A word on this clonotype: This sequence is one base from a far larger clone and is likely a read error. A read error is likely, as this CDR3 ends without the conserved phenylalanine or tryptophan. The DNA of the CDR3 is TGTGCCAGCAGTGAAGTACCCCTTCAGGGCACGTGGGAAAAACTGTTTTTA. Translation: CASSEVPLQGTWEKLFL. The chain has TRBV6-6 and TRBJ1-4; a weak D match, TRBD1 (5 bases). There are 17 residues in the CDR3. CDR1 and CDR2 (germline): MNHNY, SVGAGI (reference sequence). The V and J ends lost 5 bases and 8 bases respectively, with 24 bases between them.

This clonotype was seen ten or more times. The chain uses TRBV5-6 and TRBJ2-5; a weak D match, TRBD2 (6 bases). The CDR3 sequence is 16 residues long. CDR1 is SGHDT, CDR2 YYEEEE, per germline. Deletions cut 4 bases from V and 2 bases from J, with 18 bases between. The CDR3, as DNA: TGTGCCAGCAGCCCGACCCCCTTAGCGGCACAAGAGACCCAGTACTTC. Protein sequence: CASSPTPLAAQETQYF.

This clonotype came up many times. The chain is built from TRBV10-3 and TRBJ2-7; tentative D call: TRBD1 (6 bases). The V gene's germline CDR1 is ENHRY and CDR2 SYGVKD. This CDR3 has 14 residues. V was clipped by 4 bases and J by 5 bases, with 15 bases between them. The CDR3 DNA follows: TGTGCCATCAGTGTGAGGGCAGGGGAAAACGAGCAGTACTTC. It is translated as CAISVRAGENEQYF.

By sample share, this clonotype is medium-sized. The chain carries TRBV29-1 and TRBJ2-7; D is possibly TRBD1 (6 bases). The V end lost 3 bases, the J end lost 2 bases, and 11 bases lay between the germline ends. The germline gives CDR1 SQVTM, CDR2 ANQGSEA. The CDR3 has 13 residues. CDR3 coding DNA: TGCAGCGTTGAGAAGGGGGAACCCTACGAGCAGTACTTC. Translated, it gives CSVEKGEPYEQYF.

This clonotype was seen repeatedly, ten times or more. The V and J genes are TRBV30 and TRBJ1-1, with 9 nucleotides matching TRBD1. This CDR3 is 13 amino acids long. Germline CDR1 reads GTSNPN; CDR2 reads SVGIG (reference sequence). J lost 10 bases, V lost 2 bases, and 8 bases had no gene match. The CDR3 bases are TGTGCCTGGAGTCTCGGGACAGGGAGTGGAGCTTTCTTT. Protein: CAWSLGTGSGAFF.

Ten or more counts support this clonotype. The V and J genes are TRBV29-1 and TRBJ2-6; D not certain. Germline V gene sequence: CDR1 SQVTM, CDR2 ANQGSEA. Trimming shortened V by 6 bases and J by 0 bases, and 15 bases separated the two germline ends. This CDR3 region has 16 residues. CDR3 residues: CSVPAVASSGANVLTF. Written as DNA, the CDR3 is TGCAGCGTCCCCGCGGTCGCCAGCTCTGGGGCCAACGTCCTGACTTTC.